These 15 T cell receptor beta chains came from one sample sequenced in a study of cytomegalovirus exposure and HLA in healthy donors. PCR was performed using 60 Vbeta and 13 Jbeta primers. Profiling relied on immunoSEQ multiplex PCR, and the TCRdb table lists in-frame clones only, not all of them. The sample carries 150,000 to 200,000 clones, about 72% recorded once. Input material: PBMCs. These receptor sequences come from a human donor in good health.

The chain combines TRBV2 with TRBJ1-6, with D uncertain. The CDR3 extends over 15 amino acids. Germline CDR1 and CDR2: SNHLY and FYNNEI. Trimming pared 5 bases from V and 3 bases from J, leaving 11 bases between. The CDR3 region is CASSPSTGYNSPLHF. The CDR3 nucleotides read TGTGCCAGCAGTCCTTCGACGGGCTATAATTCACCCCTCCACTTT.

This clone was detected a few times. CDR3 DNA sequence: TGTGCCAGCAGCCTCGGGACAGGGAGCCTTGGGGGCTACACCTTC. It codes for CASSLGTGSLGGYTF. The chain carries TRBV7-3 and TRBJ1-2; 9 nucleotides agree with TRBD1. The V gene end was trimmed by 5 bases and the J gene end by 8 bases; junction bases not matched to a gene: 12. There are 15 residues in the CDR3. From germline, CDR1 is SGHTA and CDR2 FQGTGA. Supplemented by reference TRBV7-3 and TRBJ1-2, the full variable domain reads GAGVSQTPSNKVTEKGKYVELRCDPISGHTALYWYRQSLGQGPEFLIYFQGTGAADDSGLPNDRFFAVRPEGSVSTLKIQRTERGDSAVYLCASSLGTGSLGGYTFGSGTRLTVV.

This clone was seen only once. The genes are TRBV2 and TRBJ1-2; D perhaps matches TRBD1 (6 bases). Trimming shortened V by 5 bases and J by 0 bases, and 10 bases separated the two germline ends. CDR3 length: 14 residues. Germline values: CDR1 SNHLY, CDR2 FYNNEI. CDR3 coding DNA: TGTGCCAGCAGTAGGGACACTACTAACTATGGCTACACCTTC. Translation gives CASSRDTTNYGYTF.

This sequence joins TRBV7-8 and TRBJ1-3; tentatively, D is TRBD1 (5 bases). The CDR3 totals 14 residues. CDR1 is SGHVS, CDR2 FQNEAQ, per germline. V lost 4 bases and J 9 bases, leaving 16 bases between the germline ends. The CDR3 sequence: CASSYRTGTATIYF. In nucleotides, the CDR3 is TGTGCCAGCAGCTACAGGACCGGTACTGCCACCATATATTTT.

This rearrangement joins TRBV5-1 to TRBJ1-6, with 8 bases lining up with TRBD1. V lost 3 bases, J lost 7 bases, and 9 bases stayed unmatched. This CDR3 has 16 amino acids. The V gene's germline CDR1 is SGHRS and CDR2 YFSETQ. The CDR3 sequence: CASSSFQGARNSPLHF. As DNA, the CDR3 is TGCGCCAGCAGCTCCTTTCAGGGGGCTCGGAATTCACCCCTCCACTTT.

The chain recombines TRBV5-1 with TRBJ1-6; D may be TRBD1 (5 bases). This CDR3 is 17 amino acids long. Between the trimmed V and J ends, which lost 5 bases and 5 bases, there was a span of 20 bases. Per the germline V gene, CDR1 is SGHRS and CDR2 is YFSETQ. This CDR3 reads CASRSGQGGGDNSPLHF. Here the CDR3 DNA reads TGCGCCAGCAGGTCGGGGCAGGGAGGCGGGGATAATTCACCCCTCCACTTT.

The V gene is TRBV6-1, the J gene TRBJ2-7; TRBD1 matches at 7 bases. Germline assignment: CDR1 MNHNS and CDR2 SASEGT. The length of the CDR3 is 12 residues. J was trimmed by 2 bases and V by 5 bases; bases with no gene match: 0. CDR3: CASSTGAYEQYF. The CDR3 DNA reads TGTGCCAGCAGTACAGGGGCCTACGAGCAGTACTTC.

Comment on this clone: The same CDR3 arises from other DNA sequences in this sample as well. The chain employs TRBV19 and TRBJ1-4; 8 nucleotides align to TRBD1. Germline V gene lookup returns CDR1 LNHDA and CDR2 SQIVND (reference sequence). V lost 6 bases, J lost 8 bases, and 11 bases stayed unmatched. There are 15 residues in the CDR3. The CDR3 is CASSVSGGWGEKLFF. The CDR3 nucleotides are TGTGCCAGTAGCGTTTCAGGGGGCTGGGGAGAAAAACTGTTTTTT.

The V call is TRBV30, the J call TRBJ2-1, with a tentative D call TRBD2 (5 bases). This CDR3 is 12 amino acids long. CDR1 and CDR2 (germline): GTSNPN, SVGIG (reference sequence). The V end was cut by 3 bases, the J end by 9 bases, with 12 bases between. The CDR3, as DNA: TGTGCCTGGAGCCCCGCGGGTACTGAGCAGTTCTTC. Translation gives CAWSPAGTEQFF.

The chain recombines TRBV19 with TRBJ1-6, with D possibly matching TRBD1 (5 bases). The CDR3 loop spans 14 amino acids. CDR1 and CDR2 (germline): LNHDA, SQIVND (reference sequence). The V and J ends lost 3 bases and 10 bases respectively, with 13 bases between them. The CDR3 is CASSMGGDESPLHF. The CDR3 nucleotides are TGTGCCAGTAGTATGGGGGGGGACGAGTCACCCCTCCACTTT.

The V and J genes are TRBV2 and TRBJ2-5, with D tentatively TRBD2 (5 bases). Germline lookup yields CDR1 SNHLY and CDR2 FYNNEI. V gave up 6 bases and J gave up 7 bases, with 15 bases separating them. CDR3 size: 13 residues. CDR3 in DNA: TGTGCCAGCAGGCTACTAGGTTTTGGGACCCAGTACTTC. Residues: CASRLLGFGTQYF. The whole variable domain, remainder taken from reference TRBV2 and TRBJ2-5, is EPEVTQTPSHQVTQMGQEVILRCVPISNHLYFYWYRQILGQKVEFLVSFYNNEISEKSEIFDDQFSVERPDGSNFTLKIRSTKLEDSAMYFCASRLLGFGTQYFGPGTRLLVL.

In regard to this clone: One end of the junction does not line up with germline, which may come from a read error. The chain uses TRBV7-7 and TRBJ2-3; a possible D gene is TRBD2 (7 bases). Germline CDR1 is SSHAT and CDR2 is FNYEAQ (reference sequence). The CDR3 covers 16 residues. The DNA for the CDR3 is TGTGCTAGCAGCCCGAGGCGGGGGCGCGACACAGATACGCAGTATTTT. It yields the protein CASSPRRGRDTDTQYF.

The chain joins TRBV7-3 to TRBJ2-3, with D possibly being TRBD2 (6 bases). Trimming pared 3 bases from V and 1 base from J, leaving 14 bases between. Germline lookup yields CDR1 SGHTA and CDR2 FQGTGA. This CDR3 contains 16 residues. The CDR3 region is CASSLRVGGGTDTQYF. Here the CDR3 DNA reads TGTGCCAGCAGCTTGCGGGTCGGCGGGGGCACAGATACGCAGTATTTT.

The J gene is TRBJ1-2, the V gene TRBV13; D call uncertain. The germline V gene encodes CDR1 PRHDT and CDR2 FYEKMQ (reference sequence). V was pared by 0 bases and J by 0 bases, with 5 bases between. The CDR3 loop spans 14 amino acids. The CDR3 loop reads CASSLGESNYGYTF. DNA of the CDR3: TGTGCCAGCAGCTTAGGGGAGTCTAACTATGGCTACACCTTC.

The chain is built from TRBV4-1 and TRBJ2-1, with D unresolved. Germline V lookup: CDR1 MGHRA, CDR2 YSYEKL. V lost 0 bases and J 0 bases, leaving 6 bases between the germline ends. The CDR3 has 15 residues. Written as DNA, the CDR3 is TGCGCCAGCAGCCAAGACTTCAGCTCCTACAATGAGCAGTTCTTC. Translated, it gives CASSQDFSSYNEQFF.